The 22 T cell receptor beta chains below come from one sample, sequenced in a study of cytomegalovirus exposure and HLA in healthy donors. The PCR made use of 60 Vbeta and 13 Jbeta primers. The protocol was immunoSEQ multiplex PCR, while the TCRdb copy is restricted to in-frame clones and leaves out a portion. The sample has about 160,000 clones, more than 80% seen once. Material: PBMCs. The receptor set was obtained from a woman between 18 and 29 years old in good health and CMV-seronegative.

A few counts support this clone. The DNA of the CDR3 is TGTGCCATCAGACCCAGGGGGCAAGGAGGAAACACCATATATTTT. Translation gives CAIRPRGQGGNTIYF. The rearrangement links TRBV10-3 to TRBJ1-3; 8 bases line up with TRBD1. The germline V gene has CDR1 ENHRY and CDR2 SYGVKD. The CDR3 has 15 amino acids. V lost 6 bases to trimming and J lost 4 bases; unmatched junction nucleotides: 8.

This clone was counted only a few times. The CDR3, as DNA: TGTGCCAGCAGCTGGACAGGGGACACAGATACGCAGTATTTT. This translates into CASSWTGDTDTQYF. The chain uses TRBV5-5 and TRBJ2-3; 9 positions match TRBD1. The CDR3 covers 14 residues. The V and J ends lost 3 bases and 2 bases, in that order; junction bases with no gene match: 1. Germline V gives CDR1 SGHKS, CDR2 YYEKEE (reference sequence).

This chain links TRBV5-1 with TRBJ2-7; 10 nucleotides agree with TRBD2. Losses at the gene ends were 5 bases for V and 3 bases for J; bases not matched to a gene: 5. From germline, CDR1 is SGHRS and CDR2 YFSETQ. The CDR3 spans 14 residues. The CDR3 is CASRWTSGRYEQYF. DNA of the CDR3: TGCGCCAGCAGGTGGACTAGCGGACGCTACGAGCAGTACTTC.

The genes are TRBV10-1 and TRBJ1-3; unclear D gene. The length of the CDR3 is 12 residues. Germline V CDR1 and CDR2: WNHNN, SYGVQD (reference sequence). V was pared by 4 bases and J by 8 bases, with 9 bases between. CDR3 loop: CASSGHWYTIYF. The CDR3 DNA reads as TGCGCCAGCAGTGGGCATTGGTACACCATATATTTT.

V usage is TRBV5-1 and J usage is TRBJ2-5; TRBD1 matches 7 bases. CDR3 length equals 15 residues. CDR1 and CDR2 (germline): SGHRS, YFSETQ. V shed 4 bases, J shed 1 base, and the junction held 7 bases outside the gene matches. As DNA, the CDR3 is TGCGCCAGCAGCCCACCCCACAGGGGCCAAGAGACCCAGTACTTC. Protein sequence: CASSPPHRGQETQYF.

This sequence joins TRBV19 and TRBJ1-5; 7 bases are a match to TRBD1. The V gene end was trimmed by 10 bases and the J gene end by 4 bases; junction bases not matched to a gene: 7. Germline loops: CDR1 LNHDA, CDR2 SQIVND (reference sequence). CDR3 length: 13 amino acids. The CDR3 DNA reads as TGTGCCACTAGGGACAGTAAAAATCAGCCCCAGCATTTT. This translates into CATRDSKNQPQHF.

This chain connects TRBV7-9 to TRBJ2-5, with TRBD1 matching over 7 bases. Germline lookup yields CDR1 SEHNR and CDR2 FQNEAQ (reference sequence). The CDR3 totals 16 residues. J lost 5 bases, V lost 3 bases, and 12 bases had no gene match. The CDR3 DNA reads as TGTGCCAGCAGCTTGACAGGGTTCTACCGCGGGGAGACCCAGTACTTC. It yields the protein CASSLTGFYRGETQYF.

Points on this clone: At one end the junction does not follow the germline gene, possibly because of a read error. V usage is TRBV7-9 and J usage is TRBJ2-7; 8 bases line up with TRBD2. Germline V lookup: CDR1 SEHNR, CDR2 FQNEAQ (reference sequence). This CDR3 contains 15 residues. CDR3 in amino acids: CSSSPGVAGTSIVSF. DNA of the CDR3: TGTTCCAGCAGCCCGGGGGTAGCGGGGACGAGTATTGTGTCCTTC.

This clone was seen a single time. V usage is TRBV6-1 and J usage is TRBJ2-2; a weak D match, TRBD1 (5 bases). This CDR3 is 15 amino acids long. With 2 bases removed from V and 6 bases from J, the gap between germline ends came to 13 bases. Germline V gene data show CDR1 as MNHNS and CDR2 as SASEGT. The CDR3 region has the DNA TGTGCCAGCAGTGAATTAATAGGGGTGGCCGGGGAGCTGTTTTTT. Its translation is CASSELIGVAGELFF.

The chain uses TRBV5-1 and TRBJ2-2, with D unclear. The CDR3 has 16 amino acids. The V end lost 0 bases, the J end lost 4 bases, and 13 bases lay between the germline ends. Germline V gene lookup returns CDR1 SGHRS and CDR2 YFSETQ. Written as DNA, the CDR3 is TGCGCCAGCAGCTTGGTTCGTGGGCCGAGCACCGGGGAGCTGTTTTTT. Translated, it gives CASSLVRGPSTGELFF.

The chain has TRBV2 and TRBJ2-1, with a possible D match to TRBD2 (6 bases). The V end lost 7 bases, the J end lost 0 bases, and 10 bases lay between the germline ends. The germline gives CDR1 SNHLY, CDR2 FYNNEI. The CDR3 runs 14 residues. CDR3 nucleotides: TGTGCCAGCACCCTGGACTACTCCTACAATGAGCAGTTCTTC. Amino acids: CASTLDYSYNEQFF.

The CDR3 protein is CASGKTGNTQYF. The CDR3, as DNA: TGCGCCAGCGGCAAGACAGGGAATACGCAGTATTTT. The rearrangement uses TRBV10-1 and TRBJ2-3; 7 bases map to TRBD1. The CDR3 is 12 amino acids. J was trimmed by 7 bases and V by 8 bases; bases with no gene match: 6. Germline V CDR1 and CDR2: WNHNN, SYGVQD (reference sequence).

J is TRBJ2-5 and V is TRBV14, with 7 nucleotides matching TRBD2. Germline assignment: CDR1 SGHDN and CDR2 FVKESK. V trimming: 1 base; J trimming: 4 bases; junction bases outside the gene matches: 12. The CDR3 has 17 residues. The CDR3 nucleotides are TGTGCCAGCAGCCAAGGCTCTATAAGCGGGATATCAGAGACCCAGTACTTC. This encodes CASSQGSISGISETQYF.

This chain links TRBV7-9 with TRBJ1-1; the match to TRBD1 covers 8 bases. The V and J ends lost 2 bases and 5 bases, in that order; junction bases with no gene match: 7. Germline lookup yields CDR1 SEHNR and CDR2 FQNEAQ (reference sequence). The CDR3 covers 15 residues. CDR3 bases: TGTGCCAGCAGCTTACTGGGTCAGGGGGCGACTGAAGCTTTCTTT. Translation gives CASSLLGQGATEAFF.

The gene calls are TRBV15 and TRBJ2-1, with TRBD2 as a possible D gene (5 bases). This CDR3 is built from 16 residues. The V end lost 3 bases, the J end lost 4 bases, and 16 bases lay between the germline ends. Germline V gives CDR1 LNHNV, CDR2 YYDKDF (reference sequence). This CDR3 reads CATSREVSLIYNEQFF. Here the CDR3 DNA reads TGTGCCACCAGCAGGGAGGTCTCTCTAATTTACAATGAGCAGTTCTTC.

This clone was observed a few times. The chain combines TRBV7-9 with TRBJ1-2; maybe TRBD1 (6 bases). The CDR3 runs 11 residues. V lost 5 bases, J lost 9 bases, and 10 bases lay in between. Germline CDR1 is SEHNR and CDR2 is FQNEAQ (reference sequence). The CDR3 nucleotides are TGTGCCAGCAGCCTCCGGGACAGCTACACCTTC. It specifies CASSLRDSYTF. Based on the CDR3 plus reference TRBV7-9 and TRBJ1-2, the full variable domain is DTGVSQNPRHKITKRGQNVTFRCDPISEHNRLYWYRQTLGQGPEFLTYFQNEAQLEKSRLLSDRFSAERPKGSFSTLEIQRTEQGDSAMYLCASSLRDSYTFGSGTRLTVV.

In this sample, this clone turned up a few times. The J gene is TRBJ2-7, the V gene TRBV6-5; 7 nucleotides line up with TRBD2. Trimming at V came to 2 bases and at J to 2 bases, leaving 3 bases not matched to a gene. CDR1 and CDR2 from the germline V gene are MNHEY and SVGAGI. The CDR3 is 14 amino acids. CDR3 region: CASSYGLDPYEQYF. The CDR3 coding sequence is TGTGCCAGCAGTTACGGACTAGACCCCTACGAGCAGTACTTC.

Worth noting for this clone: A junction end diverges from the germline sequence, so it may reflect a read error. The V gene is TRBV7-7, the J gene TRBJ2-3; D could derive from TRBD1 or TRBD2 (5 bases each). This CDR3 has 17 amino acids. Germline-derived CDR1 and CDR2 are SSHAT and FNYEAQ (reference sequence). The CDR3 protein is CASSLAYRRVGSDTQYF. In DNA form, the CDR3 reads TGTGCTAGCAGCTTAGCGTACCGCAGGGTGGGGTCAGATACGCAGTATTTT.

This chain joins TRBV5-1 and TRBJ1-1; perhaps TRBD1 as D (5 bases). CDR1 is SGHRS and CDR2 is YFSETQ in the germline V gene. The CDR3 sequence is 14 residues long. Trimming cost V 5 bases and J 1 base, with 12 bases left between them. The CDR3 DNA reads TGCGCCAGCAGTTCTATTACAGGGAACACTGAAGCTTTCTTT. It specifies CASSSITGNTEAFF.

The gene calls are TRBV7-2 and TRBJ2-1; TRBD2 matches at 9 bases. The germline V gene has CDR1 SGHTA and CDR2 FQGNSA. The CDR3 runs 13 residues. The junction had 8 bases not matched to a gene; V was cut back by 5 bases and J by 12 bases. This CDR3 is CASSAGTSMRQFF. The CDR3 coding sequence is TGTGCCAGCAGCGCCGGGACTAGCATGAGGCAGTTCTTC.

The J gene is TRBJ2-4, the V gene TRBV5-1; D is possibly TRBD2 (6 bases). V dropped 2 bases and J dropped 6 bases, with 18 bases sitting between them. Germline CDR1 is SGHRS and CDR2 is YFSETQ. This CDR3 has 16 residues. CDR3 amino acids: CASSLITGEPGNIQYF. Here the CDR3 DNA reads TGCGCCAGCAGCTTAATTACGGGAGAGCCGGGAAACATTCAGTACTTC.

The chain has TRBV6-5 and TRBJ2-7; D might be TRBD1 (6 bases). The CDR3 has 16 amino acids. V was cut by 0 bases and J by 2 bases, with 14 bases left in between. Looked up from germline, CDR1 is MNHEY and CDR2 is SVGAGI. This chain's CDR3 is CASSYSSTGSTYEQYF. CDR3 coding DNA: TGTGCCAGCAGTTACTCCTCTACAGGGTCTACCTACGAGCAGTACTTC.